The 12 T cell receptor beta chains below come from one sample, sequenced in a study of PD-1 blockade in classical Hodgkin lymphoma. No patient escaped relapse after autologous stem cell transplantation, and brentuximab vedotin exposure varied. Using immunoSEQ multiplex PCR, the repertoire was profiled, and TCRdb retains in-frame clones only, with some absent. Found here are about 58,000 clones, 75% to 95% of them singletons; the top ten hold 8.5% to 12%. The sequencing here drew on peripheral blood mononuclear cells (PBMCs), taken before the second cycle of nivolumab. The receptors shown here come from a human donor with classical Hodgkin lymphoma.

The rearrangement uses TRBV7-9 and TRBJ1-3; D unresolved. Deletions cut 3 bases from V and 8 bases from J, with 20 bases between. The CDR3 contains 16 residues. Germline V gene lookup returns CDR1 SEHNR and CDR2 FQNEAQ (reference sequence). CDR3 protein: CASSLHRITLDDTIYF. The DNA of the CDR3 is TGTGCCAGCAGCTTGCACAGAATAACTCTGGATGACACCATATATTTT.

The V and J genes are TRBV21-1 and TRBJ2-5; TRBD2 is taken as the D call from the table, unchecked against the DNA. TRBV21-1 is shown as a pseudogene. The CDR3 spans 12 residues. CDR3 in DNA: TGTGCCAGCAGCAAAATAGAAGAGACCCAGTACTTC. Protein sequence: CASSKIEETQYF.

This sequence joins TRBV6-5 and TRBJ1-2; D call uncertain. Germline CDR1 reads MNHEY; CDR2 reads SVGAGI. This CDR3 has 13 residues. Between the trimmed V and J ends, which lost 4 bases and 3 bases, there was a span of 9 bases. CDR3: CASSSSPDYGYTF. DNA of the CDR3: TGTGCCAGCAGTTCCTCCCCTGACTATGGCTACACCTTC.

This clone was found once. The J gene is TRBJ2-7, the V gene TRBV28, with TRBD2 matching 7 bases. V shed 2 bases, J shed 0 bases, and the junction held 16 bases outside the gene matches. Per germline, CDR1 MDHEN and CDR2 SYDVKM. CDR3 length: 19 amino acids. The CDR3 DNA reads TGTGCCAGCAGTTTAGCGGGGGACCTATTTGCACTAGGCTCCTACGAGCAGTACTTC. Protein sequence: CASSLAGDLFALGSYEQYF.

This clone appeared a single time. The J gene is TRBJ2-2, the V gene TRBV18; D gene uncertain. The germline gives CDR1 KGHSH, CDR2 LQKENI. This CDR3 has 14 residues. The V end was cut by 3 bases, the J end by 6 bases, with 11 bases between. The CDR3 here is CASSPVPQSGELFF. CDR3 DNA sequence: TGTGCCAGCTCACCGGTTCCACAGTCCGGGGAGCTGTTTTTT.

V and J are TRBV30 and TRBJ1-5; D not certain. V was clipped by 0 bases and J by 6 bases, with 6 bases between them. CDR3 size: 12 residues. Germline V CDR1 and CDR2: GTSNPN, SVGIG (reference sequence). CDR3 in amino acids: CAWSVLSQPQHF. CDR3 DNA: TGTGCCTGGAGTGTACTTAGTCAGCCCCAGCATTTT.

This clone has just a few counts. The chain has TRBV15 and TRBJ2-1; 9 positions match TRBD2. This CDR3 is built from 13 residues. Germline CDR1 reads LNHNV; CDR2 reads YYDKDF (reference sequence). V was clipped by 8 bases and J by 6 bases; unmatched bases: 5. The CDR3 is CATSGTSLNEQFF. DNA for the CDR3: TGTGCCACCTCCGGGACTAGCCTCAATGAGCAGTTCTTC.

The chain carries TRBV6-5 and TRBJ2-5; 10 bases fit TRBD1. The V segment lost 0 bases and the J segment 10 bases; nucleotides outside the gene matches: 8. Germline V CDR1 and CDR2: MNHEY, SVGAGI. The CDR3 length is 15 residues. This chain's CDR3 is CASSYSTGGGLVQYF. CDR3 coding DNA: TGTGCCAGCAGTTACTCGACAGGGGGCGGTTTGGTCCAGTACTTC.

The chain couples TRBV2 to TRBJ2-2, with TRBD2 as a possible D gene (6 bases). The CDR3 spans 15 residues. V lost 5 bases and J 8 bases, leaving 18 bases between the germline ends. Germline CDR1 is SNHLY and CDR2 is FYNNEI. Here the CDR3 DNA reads TGTGCCAGCAGTCCCGCTTTGAGGGCGGGGGGGGAGCTGTTTTTT. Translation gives CASSPALRAGGELFF.

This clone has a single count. CDR3 residues: CASRRFQPSYEQYF. DNA of the CDR3: TGTGCCAGCAGGCGATTCCAACCCTCCTACGAGCAGTACTTC. The V gene is TRBV14, the J gene TRBJ2-7; D is unresolved. V lost 6 bases to trimming and J lost 0 bases, with 12 bases between them. The CDR3 loop spans 14 amino acids. The germline CDR1 and CDR2 sequences are SGHDN and FVKESK.

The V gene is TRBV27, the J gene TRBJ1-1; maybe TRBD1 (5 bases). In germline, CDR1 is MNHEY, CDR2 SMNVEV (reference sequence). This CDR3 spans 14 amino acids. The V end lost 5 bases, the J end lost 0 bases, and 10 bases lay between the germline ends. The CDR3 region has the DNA TGTGCCAGCAGTCTGACAGAAATGAACACTGAAGCTTTCTTT. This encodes CASSLTEMNTEAFF.

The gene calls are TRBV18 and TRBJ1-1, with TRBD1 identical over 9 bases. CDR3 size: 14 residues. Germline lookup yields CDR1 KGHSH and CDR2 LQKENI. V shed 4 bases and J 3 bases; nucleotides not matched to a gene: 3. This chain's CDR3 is CASSLRQGDTEAFF. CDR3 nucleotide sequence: TGTGCCAGCTCACTTCGACAGGGGGACACTGAAGCTTTCTTT.